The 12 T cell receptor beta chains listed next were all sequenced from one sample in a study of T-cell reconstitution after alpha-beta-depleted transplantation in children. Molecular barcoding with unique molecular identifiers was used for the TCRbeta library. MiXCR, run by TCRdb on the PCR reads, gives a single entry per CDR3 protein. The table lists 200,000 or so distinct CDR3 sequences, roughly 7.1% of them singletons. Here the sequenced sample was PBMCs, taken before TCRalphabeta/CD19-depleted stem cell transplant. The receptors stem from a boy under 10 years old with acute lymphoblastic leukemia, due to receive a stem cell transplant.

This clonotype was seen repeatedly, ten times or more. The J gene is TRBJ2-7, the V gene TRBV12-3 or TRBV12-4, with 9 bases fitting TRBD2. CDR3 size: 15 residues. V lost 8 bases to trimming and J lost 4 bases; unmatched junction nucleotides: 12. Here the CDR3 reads CASSPTAGGLYEQYF. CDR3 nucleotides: TGTGCCAGCTCCCCCACAGCGGGGGGACTTTACGAGCAGTACTTC.

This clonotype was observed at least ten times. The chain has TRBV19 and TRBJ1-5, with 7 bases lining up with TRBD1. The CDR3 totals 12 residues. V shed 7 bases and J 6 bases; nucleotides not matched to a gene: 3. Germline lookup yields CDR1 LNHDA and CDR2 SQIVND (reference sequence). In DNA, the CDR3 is TGTGCCAGTAACAGGGGCGGTCAGCCCCAGCATTTT. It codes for CASNRGGQPQHF.

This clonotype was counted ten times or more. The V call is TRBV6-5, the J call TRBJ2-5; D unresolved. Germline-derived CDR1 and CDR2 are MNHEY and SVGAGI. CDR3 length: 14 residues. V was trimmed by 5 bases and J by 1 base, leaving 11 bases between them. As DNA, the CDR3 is TGTGCCAGCAGTAGGTTGGGGTCCCAAGAGACCCAGTACTTC. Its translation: CASSRLGSQETQYF.

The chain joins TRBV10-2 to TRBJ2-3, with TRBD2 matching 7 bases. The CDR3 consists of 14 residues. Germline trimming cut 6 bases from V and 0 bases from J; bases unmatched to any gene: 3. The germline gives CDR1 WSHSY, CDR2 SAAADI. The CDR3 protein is CASRTSPSTDTQYF. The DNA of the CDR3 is TGCGCCAGCAGGACTAGCCCCAGCACAGATACGCAGTATTTT.

The CDR3: CSANPGTAPYEQYF. In nucleotides, the CDR3 is TGCAGTGCTAACCCCGGGACAGCCCCTTACGAGCAGTACTTC. The chain combines TRBV20-1 with TRBJ2-7, with 7 nucleotides matching TRBD1. The V gene end was trimmed by 4 bases and the J gene end by 4 bases; junction bases not matched to a gene: 10. This CDR3 has 14 amino acids. Per germline, CDR1 DFQATT and CDR2 SNEGSKA (reference sequence).

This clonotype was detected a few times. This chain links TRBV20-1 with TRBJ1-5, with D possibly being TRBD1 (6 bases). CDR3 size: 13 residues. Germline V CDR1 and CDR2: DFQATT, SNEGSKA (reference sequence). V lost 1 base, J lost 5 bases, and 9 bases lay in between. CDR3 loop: CSARGPGDQPQHF. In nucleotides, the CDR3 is TGCAGTGCTAGAGGGCCAGGGGATCAGCCCCAGCATTTT.

DNA for the CDR3: TGTGCCAGCAGCTTGGGAGCCAGACTCCCATTCGAAGCTTTCTTT. Amino acids: CASSLGARLPFEAFF. This sequence joins TRBV7-4 and TRBJ1-1; D is unclear. This CDR3 region has 15 residues. Germline loops: CDR1 SGHVT, CDR2 SQSDAQ. Trimming cost V 3 bases and J 8 bases, with 19 bases left between them.

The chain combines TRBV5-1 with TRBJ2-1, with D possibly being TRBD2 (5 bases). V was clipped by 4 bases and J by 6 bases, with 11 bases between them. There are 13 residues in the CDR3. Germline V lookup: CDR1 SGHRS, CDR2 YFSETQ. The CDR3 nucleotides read TGCGCCAGCAGCGCGGGCAGTTTCAATGAGCAGTTCTTC. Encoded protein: CASSAGSFNEQFF.

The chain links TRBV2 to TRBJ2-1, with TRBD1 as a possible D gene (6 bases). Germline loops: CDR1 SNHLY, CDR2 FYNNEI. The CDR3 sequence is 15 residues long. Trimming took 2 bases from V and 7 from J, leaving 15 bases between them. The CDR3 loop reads CASSETPRQGNEQFF. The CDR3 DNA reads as TGTGCCAGCAGTGAAACACCCAGGCAGGGGAATGAGCAGTTCTTC. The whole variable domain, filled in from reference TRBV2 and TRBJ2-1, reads EPEVTQTPSHQVTQMGQEVILRCVPISNHLYFYWYRQILGQKVEFLVSFYNNEISEKSEIFDDQFSVERPDGSNFTLKIRSTKLEDSAMYFCASSETPRQGNEQFFGPGTRLTVL.

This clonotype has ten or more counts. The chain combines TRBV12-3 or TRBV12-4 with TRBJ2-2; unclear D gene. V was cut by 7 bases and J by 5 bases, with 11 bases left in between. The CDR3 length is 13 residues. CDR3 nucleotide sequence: TGTGCCAGCACCTCGGCCAGGACCGGGGAGCTGTTTTTT. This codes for CASTSARTGELFF.

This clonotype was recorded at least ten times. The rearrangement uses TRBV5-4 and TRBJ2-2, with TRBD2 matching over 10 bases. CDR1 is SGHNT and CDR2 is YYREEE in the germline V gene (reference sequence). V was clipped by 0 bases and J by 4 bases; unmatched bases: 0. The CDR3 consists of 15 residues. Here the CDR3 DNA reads TGTGCCAGCAGCTTGGGACTAGCGGGCACCGGGGAGCTGTTTTTT. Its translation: CASSLGLAGTGELFF. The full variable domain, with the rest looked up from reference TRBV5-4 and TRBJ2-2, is ETGVTQSPTHLIKTRGQQVTLRCSSQSGHNTVSWYQQALGQGPQFIFQYYREEENGRGNFPPRFSGLQFPNYSSELNVNALELDDSALYLCASSLGLAGTGELFFGEGSRLTVL.

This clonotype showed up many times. The CDR3, as DNA: TGTGCCAGCAGCTTAGCGAACTCCTACGAGCAGTACTTC. Translation: CASSLANSYEQYF. V is TRBV7-2 and J is TRBJ2-7; D not certain. Germline-derived CDR1 and CDR2 are SGHTA and FQGNSA. The CDR3 is 13 residues long. V lost 0 bases and J lost 0, with 3 bases in between.